This TCR beta chain came from a study of blood T cell repertoires in COVID-19. Sequencing used immunoSEQ multiplex PCR; TCRdb keeps in-frame clones, though not all of them. The sample records more than 450,000 clones, 87% being singletons. Everyone who took part was roughly 18 to 95 years old, and they came from about two dozen US areas. Cohort 3 donors were reported recovered after two negative PCRs, clearance, or symptom resolution. The CDR3 length is 14 residues. Sequenced: PBMCs or T cells enriched from blood (not recorded which). The TCR sequence derives from a woman younger than 30 who had recovered from COVID-19. The rearrangement joins TRBV1 to TRBJ1-2; the table gives TRBD1 as D, unverified against the DNA. TRBV1 is shown as a pseudogene. The DNA for the CDR3 is TGCACCAGCAGCCAAGATGGACAGCTCTATGGCTACACCTTC. Its protein is CTSSQDGQLYGYTF.